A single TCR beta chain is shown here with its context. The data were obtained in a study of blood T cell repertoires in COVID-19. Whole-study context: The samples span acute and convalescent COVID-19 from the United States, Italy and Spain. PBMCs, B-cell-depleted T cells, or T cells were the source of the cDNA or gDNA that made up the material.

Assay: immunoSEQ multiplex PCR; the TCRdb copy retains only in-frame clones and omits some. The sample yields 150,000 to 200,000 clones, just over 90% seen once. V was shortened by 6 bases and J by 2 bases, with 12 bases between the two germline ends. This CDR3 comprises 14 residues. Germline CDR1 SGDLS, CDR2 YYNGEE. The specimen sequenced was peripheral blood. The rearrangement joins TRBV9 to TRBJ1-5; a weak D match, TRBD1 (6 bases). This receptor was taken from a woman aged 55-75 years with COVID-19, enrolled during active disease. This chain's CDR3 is CASNKQGGNQPQHF. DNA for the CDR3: TGTGCCAGCAATAAACAGGGCGGCAATCAGCCCCAGCATTTT.